These T cell receptor beta chains were read from a single sample in a study of vaccination and CD4 T cells after COVID-19. For these receptors, no antigen is known. TCRdb re-called the PCR reads through MiXCR, storing one row per CDR3 protein. The sample contains about 14,000 distinct CDR3 sequences, 53% of which appear only once. Here the sequenced sample was CD4+ T cells from blood, cultured in vitro, taken before SARS-CoV-2 vaccination. These receptors were collected from a human donor who had recovered from COVID-19. Each CDR3 is given without its conserved first and last residue. The order of the fields is V gene, J gene, CDR3 protein.

v_gene: TRBV29-1
j_gene: TRBJ2-3
CDR3aa: STRGDAGDTQY

v_gene: TRBV7-8
j_gene: TRBJ2-2
CDR3aa: ASSLAILGELF

v_gene: TRBV2
j_gene: TRBJ1-6
CDR3aa: ASMLEISPLH

v_gene: TRBV11-2
j_gene: TRBJ2-7
CDR3aa: ASSPGTTSYEQY

v_gene: TRBV28
j_gene: TRBJ1-6
CDR3aa: ASSPHNYNSPLH

v_gene: TRBV27
j_gene: TRBJ2-3
CDR3aa: ASSSADTQY

v_gene: TRBV11-2
j_gene: TRBJ1-6
CDR3aa: ASSIMTGQNSPLH

v_gene: TRBV19
j_gene: TRBJ2-3
CDR3aa: ASSLEGLAGTDTQY

v_gene: TRBV6-1
j_gene: TRBJ2-5
CDR3aa: ASSVWDRGRETQY

v_gene: TRBV7-9
j_gene: TRBJ2-1
CDR3aa: ASSVTGLAGDQF

v_gene: TRBV20-1
j_gene: TRBJ2-5
CDR3aa: SVPKPRGETQY

v_gene: TRBV23-1
j_gene: TRBJ1-6
CDR3aa: ASSQIPGTGLTNSPLH

v_gene: TRBV19
j_gene: TRBJ1-5
CDR3aa: ASTRSNQPQH

v_gene: TRBV2
j_gene: TRBJ1-4
CDR3aa: ASSDRGVEKLF

v_gene: TRBV11-2
j_gene: TRBJ2-5
CDR3aa: ASSLDPQIQETQY

v_gene: TRBV5-4
j_gene: TRBJ2-3
CDR3aa: ASSAKTRTRTDTQY

v_gene: TRBV6-1
j_gene: TRBJ1-2
CDR3aa: ASSRTVSYGYT

v_gene: TRBV28
j_gene: TRBJ2-6
CDR3aa: ASSRWAGANVLT

v_gene: TRBV18
j_gene: TRBJ2-1
CDR3aa: ASSPGQSRNEQF

v_gene: TRBV15
j_gene: TRBJ2-4
CDR3aa: ATSTLAGVVNIQY

v_gene: TRBV4-3
j_gene: TRBJ2-3
CDR3aa: ASSQGGGGGTDTQY

v_gene: TRBV2
j_gene: TRBJ2-2
CDR3aa: ASGGGEHSTGELF

v_gene: TRBV7-2
j_gene: TRBJ2-3
CDR3aa: ASSAAPWRDTQY

v_gene: TRBV24-1
j_gene: TRBJ2-7
CDR3aa: ATSDPGTTQY

v_gene: TRBV6-1
j_gene: TRBJ2-3
CDR3aa: ASRPGGSADTQY

v_gene: TRBV12-3/TRBV12-4
j_gene: TRBJ1-2
CDR3aa: ASRSTGNYGYT

v_gene: TRBV6-1
j_gene: TRBJ1-4
CDR3aa: ASSRQRVVEKLF

v_gene: TRBV20-1
j_gene: TRBJ2-2
CDR3aa: SANRDGFTGELF

v_gene: TRBV10-3
j_gene: TRBJ2-3
CDR3aa: AISRIVGSLADTQY

v_gene: TRBV4-1
j_gene: TRBJ1-1
CDR3aa: ASSQNPGSRAEAF

v_gene: TRBV7-3
j_gene: TRBJ2-3
CDR3aa: ASGLGSTDTQY

v_gene: TRBV20-1
j_gene: TRBJ2-7
CDR3aa: SARARKFSYEQY